The 2 T cell receptor beta chains presented below share a single source sample, sequenced in a study of blood T cell repertoires in COVID-19. TCRdb keeps only in-frame clones here, not all; method: immunoSEQ multiplex PCR. The repertoire holds 95,000 to 110,000 clones, with around 90% as singletons. Sequencing was carried out using peripheral blood. The source is a woman between 25 and 40 years old with acute or convalescent COVID-19.

This chain connects TRBV7-2 to TRBJ2-6; D call uncertain. This CDR3 comprises 14 residues. Trimming removed 5 bases at V and 0 bases at J, with 5 bases between. Germline V gene data show CDR1 as SGHTA and CDR2 as FQGNSA. This chain's CDR3 is CASSQFSGANVLTF. The CDR3 DNA follows: TGTGCCAGCAGCCAATTCTCTGGGGCCAACGTCCTGACTTTC. The complete variable domain, with remaining parts taken from reference TRBV7-2 and TRBJ2-6, reads GAGVSQSPSNKVTEKGKDVELRCDPISGHTALYWYRQSLGQGLEFLIYFQGNSAPDKSGLPSDRFSAERTGGSVSTLTIQRTQQEDSAVYLCASSQFSGANVLTFGAGSRLTVL.

J is TRBJ2-1 and V is TRBV7-3, with 11 bases that match TRBD2. Germline assignment: CDR1 SGHTA and CDR2 FQGTGA. The CDR3 has 15 residues. Trimming removed 1 base from V and 7 bases from J; junction bases left unmatched: 3. The DNA for the CDR3 is TGTGCCAGCAGCTTAAGGCTAGCGGGAGGTAATGAGCAGTTCTTC. It codes for CASSLRLAGGNEQFF.